This T cell receptor beta chain appears in the sequencing data of a study of CXCR3-negative and CXCR3-positive naive CD8 T cells. Whole-study results and caveats: The study found more hydrophobic TRB CDR3s in CXCR3-positive naive cells than in CXCR3-negative naive cells. With surface CD5 comparable between naive subsets, TCR strength was estimated using properties derived from the TRB CDR3.

All TRB cDNA libraries came from 5' RACE performed with UMI labels. TCRdb reprocessed the 5' RACE reads, with one entry per CDR3 protein and no DNA. The sample table includes about 120,000 distinct CDR3 sequences. The CDR3 extends over 19 amino acids. Germline V lookup: CDR1 DFQATT, CDR2 SNEGSKA (reference sequence). A note on this clonotype: Its specificity is not known.

CD45RO-CCR7+CD27+CD95- was the phenotype of naive CD8+ T cells. The sequence was collected from a human donor in good health. Some clones in this sample may be carry-over from other donors' samples. The chain couples TRBV20-1 to TRBJ2-1; the D call of TRBD2 rests on TCRdb alone, since no DNA is present to check it. The specimen sequenced was naive CXCR3+ CD8+ T cells from blood. Subset noted: CD45RO-CCR7+CD27+CD95- naive CD8+ T cells expressing CXCR3 (TNR3+). The CDR3: CSARVASGRAVDVRYEQFF.